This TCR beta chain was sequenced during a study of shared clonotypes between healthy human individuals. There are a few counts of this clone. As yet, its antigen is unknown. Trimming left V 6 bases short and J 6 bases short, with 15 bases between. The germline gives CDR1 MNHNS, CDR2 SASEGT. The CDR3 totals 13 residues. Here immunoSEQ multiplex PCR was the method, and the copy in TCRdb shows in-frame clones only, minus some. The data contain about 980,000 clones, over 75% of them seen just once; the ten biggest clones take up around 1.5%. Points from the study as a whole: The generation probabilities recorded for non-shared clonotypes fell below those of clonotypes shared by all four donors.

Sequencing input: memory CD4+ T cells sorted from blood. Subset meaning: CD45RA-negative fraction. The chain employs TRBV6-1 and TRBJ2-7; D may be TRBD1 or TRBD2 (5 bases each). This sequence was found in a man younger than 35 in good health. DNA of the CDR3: TGTGCCAGCAGGAGGGTCCAGGGTACCGAGCAGTACTTC. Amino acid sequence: CASRRVQGTEQYF.